The following is a TCR beta chain sequence with its context. Its antigen is not identified. The record originates from a study of T cell responses to AZD1222 COVID-19 vaccine. Study as a whole: The study pooled second doses at about 4 or about 12 weeks. Study findings and constraints: Clonal diversity was possibly underestimated; the donors were predominantly white British and more often female. Only after the peak T cell response were repertoires sampled. Vaccine-associated CD4 TCRs ranged over spike, dominating at 160-218 and 743-854.

Trimming took off 8 bases at V and 3 bases at J, with 14 bases between the two ends. Germline CDR1 reads WNHNN; CDR2 reads SYGVQD (reference sequence). The CDR3 loop spans 14 amino acids. Produced via immunoSEQ multiplex PCR; TCRdb's table is partial and in-frame only. The table lists some 110,000 clones, 80% to 90% of them singletons. The chain combines TRBV10-1 with TRBJ1-5, with D unresolved. Sequences were derived from peripheral blood, sampled on day 0 of AZD1222 vaccination. This clonotype was obtained from an adult in good health. The CDR3 DNA is TGCGCCAGCCGACCGGGAAAATACAATCAGCCCCAGCATTTT. Translation: CASRPGKYNQPQHF.